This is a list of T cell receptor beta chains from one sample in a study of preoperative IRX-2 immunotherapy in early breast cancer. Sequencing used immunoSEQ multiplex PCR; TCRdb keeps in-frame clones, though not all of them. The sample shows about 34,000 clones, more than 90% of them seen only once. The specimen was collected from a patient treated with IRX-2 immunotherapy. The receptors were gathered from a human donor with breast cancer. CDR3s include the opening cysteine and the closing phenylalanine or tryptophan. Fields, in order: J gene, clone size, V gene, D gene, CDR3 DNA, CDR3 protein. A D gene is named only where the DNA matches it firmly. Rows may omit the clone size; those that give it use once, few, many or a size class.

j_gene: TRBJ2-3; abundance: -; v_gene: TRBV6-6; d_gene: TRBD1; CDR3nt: TGTGCCAGCAGTGCACGGACAGGGGGTGGTACAGATACGCAGTATTTT; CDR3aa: CASSARTGGGTDTQYF
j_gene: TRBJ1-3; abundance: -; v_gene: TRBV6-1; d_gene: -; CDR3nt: TGTGCCAGCACATCAGGCTCCTCTGGAAACACCATATATTTT; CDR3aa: CASTSGSSGNTIYF
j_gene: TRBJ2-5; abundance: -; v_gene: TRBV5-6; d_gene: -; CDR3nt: TGTGCCAGCAGCTTGGAAGCAGTAATCCAAGAGACCCAGTACTTC; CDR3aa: CASSLEAVIQETQYF
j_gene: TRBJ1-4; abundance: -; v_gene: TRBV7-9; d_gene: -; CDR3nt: TGTGCCAGCAGCCCATTTGGCGAGTATAATGAAAAACTGTTTTTT; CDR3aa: CASSPFGEYNEKLFF
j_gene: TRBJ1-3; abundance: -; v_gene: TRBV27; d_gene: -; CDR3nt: TGTGCCAGCAGTTTATCCCCAGGTGGAAGTGTTGGAAACACCATATATTTT; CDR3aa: CASSLSPGGSVGNTIYF
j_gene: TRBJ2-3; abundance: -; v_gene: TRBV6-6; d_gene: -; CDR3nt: TGTGCCAGCAGTTATACGGGGGGCGGCACAGATACGCAGTATTTT; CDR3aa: CASSYTGGGTDTQYF
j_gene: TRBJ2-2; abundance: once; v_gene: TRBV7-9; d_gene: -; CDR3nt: TGTGCCAGCAGCGAACGACCGTCCTTCACCACCGGGGAGCTGTTTTTT; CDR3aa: CASSERPSFTTGELFF
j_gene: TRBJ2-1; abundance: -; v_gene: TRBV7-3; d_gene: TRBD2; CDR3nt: TGTGCCAGCAGCCCAAGCGGGAGCTACAATGAGCAGTTCTTC; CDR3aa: CASSPSGSYNEQFF
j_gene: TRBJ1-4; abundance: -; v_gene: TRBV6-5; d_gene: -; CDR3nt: TGTGCCAGCAGTTACAGCGGGGAAGGGGAAAAACTGTTTTTT; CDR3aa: CASSYSGEGEKLFF
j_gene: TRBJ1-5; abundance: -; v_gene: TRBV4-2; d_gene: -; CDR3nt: TGTGCCAGCAGCCAAGGTACAGTTTATCAGCCCCAGCATTTT; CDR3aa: CASSQGTVYQPQHF
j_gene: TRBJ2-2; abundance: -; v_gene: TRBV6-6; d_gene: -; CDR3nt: TGTGCCAGCAGTTCGGACATCGGGGAGCTGTTTTTT; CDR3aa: CASSSDIGELFF
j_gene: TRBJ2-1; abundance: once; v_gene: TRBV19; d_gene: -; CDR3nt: TGTGCCAGTAGGGGCTTGAGCTCCTACAATGAGCAGTTCTTC; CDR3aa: CASRGLSSYNEQFF
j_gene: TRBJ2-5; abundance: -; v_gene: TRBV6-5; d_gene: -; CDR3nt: TGTGCCAGCAGTTACGTGGGGGAGACCCAGTACTTC; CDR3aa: CASSYVGETQYF
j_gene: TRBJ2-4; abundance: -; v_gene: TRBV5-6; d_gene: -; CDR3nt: TGTGCCAGCAGCCTCTGGGGCCTCGGGAACATTCAGTACTTC; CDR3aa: CASSLWGLGNIQYF
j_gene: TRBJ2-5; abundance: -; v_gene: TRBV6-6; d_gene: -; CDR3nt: TGTGCCAGCAGGGGAACGGGACGCGGCCAAGAGACCCAGTACTTC; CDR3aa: CASRGTGRGQETQYF
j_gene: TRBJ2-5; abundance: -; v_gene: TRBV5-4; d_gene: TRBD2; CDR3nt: TGTGCCAGCAGCTTGGGCGGAGCGGGGGGTCTAGAGACCCAGTACTTC; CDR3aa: CASSLGGAGGLETQYF
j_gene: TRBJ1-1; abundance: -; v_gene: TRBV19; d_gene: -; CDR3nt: TGTGCCAGTAGTTTCCCCGGGGCGGGCACTGAAGCTTTCTTT; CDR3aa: CASSFPGAGTEAFF
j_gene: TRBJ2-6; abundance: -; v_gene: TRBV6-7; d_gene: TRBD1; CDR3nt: TGTGCCAGCAGTGGGGACAGGGCCGACTCTGGGGCCAACGTCCTGACTTTC; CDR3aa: CASSGDRADSGANVLTF
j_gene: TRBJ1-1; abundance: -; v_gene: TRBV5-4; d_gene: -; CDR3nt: TGTGCCAGCAGCTTCACCCGGGGGGCGATTATGAACACTGAAGCTTTCTTT; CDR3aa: CASSFTRGAIMNTEAFF
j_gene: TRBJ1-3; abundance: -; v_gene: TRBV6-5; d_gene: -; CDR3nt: TGTGCCACCAAACAGGTCAAATCTGGAAACACCATATATTTT; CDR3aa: CATKQVKSGNTIYF
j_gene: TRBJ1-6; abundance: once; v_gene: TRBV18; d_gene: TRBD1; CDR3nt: TGTGCCAGCTCACCCTTAGGGACAGGGGAACACCCACCCCTCCACTTT; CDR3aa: CASSPLGTGEHPPLHF
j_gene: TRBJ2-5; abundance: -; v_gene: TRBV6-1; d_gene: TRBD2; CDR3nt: TGTGCCACCGAGCGGGGGGAGGGGGAGACCCAGTACTTC; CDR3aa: CATERGEGETQYF
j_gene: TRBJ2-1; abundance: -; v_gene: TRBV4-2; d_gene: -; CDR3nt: TGTGCCAGCAGCTCGCGGCCCAAGAGCTCCTACAATGAGCAGTTCTTC; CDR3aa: CASSSRPKSSYNEQFF